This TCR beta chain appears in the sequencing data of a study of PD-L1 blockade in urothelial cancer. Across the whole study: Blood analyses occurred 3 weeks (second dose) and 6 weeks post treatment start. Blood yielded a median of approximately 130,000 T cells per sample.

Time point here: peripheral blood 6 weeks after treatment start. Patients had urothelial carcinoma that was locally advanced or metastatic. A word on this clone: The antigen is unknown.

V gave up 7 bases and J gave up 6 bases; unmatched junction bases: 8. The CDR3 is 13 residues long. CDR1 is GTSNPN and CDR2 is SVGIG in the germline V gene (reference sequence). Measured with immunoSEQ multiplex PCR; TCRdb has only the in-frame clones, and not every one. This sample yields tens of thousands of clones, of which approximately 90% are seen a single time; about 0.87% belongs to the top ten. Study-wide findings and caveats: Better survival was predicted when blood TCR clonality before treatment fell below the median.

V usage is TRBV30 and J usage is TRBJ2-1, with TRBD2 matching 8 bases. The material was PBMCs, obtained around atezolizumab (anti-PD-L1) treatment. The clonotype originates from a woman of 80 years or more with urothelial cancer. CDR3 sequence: CASKREPGNEQFF. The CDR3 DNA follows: TGTGCCTCAAAGCGGGAGCCCGGCAATGAGCAGTTCTTC.